Included here is one T cell receptor (beta chain) sequence, with context. This specimen belongs to a study of metastatic and nonmetastatic thyroid tumors. Before thyroid surgery, none of the patients had received any treatment. The germline V gene encodes CDR1 MNHEY and CDR2 SVGEGT. The CDR3 is 13 amino acids. V lost 5 bases to trimming and J lost 6 bases, with 13 bases between them. TCRdb re-called clones via MiXCR from the PCR reads. The sample yields more than 10,000 clones, roughly 20% seen once. The TCR sequence derives from a female donor with papillary thyroid cancer or a benign thyroid nodule (not recorded which). Some clones in this sample may be carry-over from other donors' samples. The sample taken for sequencing was adjacent normal tissue. The rearrangement links TRBV6-2 or TRBV6-3 to TRBJ1-1, with unresolved D. The CDR3 sequence: CASSPPGSPEAFF. CDR3 coding DNA: TGTGCCAGCAGTCCGCCGGGATCCCCTGAAGCTTTCTTT.